The source of this TCR beta chain is a study of T cells in Graves' hyperthyroidism and ophthalmopathy. What was amplified from RNA transcripts were TCR beta CDR3 regions. RT-PCR in the first round (using the HTBI primer set) targeted the TCR CDR3. TCRdb passed the multiplex PCR reads through MiXCR, listing each CDR3 protein once. The sample records about 590,000 distinct CDR3 sequences, 15% to 19% being singletons. The sample holds many counts of this clonotype. The germline V gene has CDR1 MNHNS and CDR2 SASEGT. V was clipped by 8 bases and J by 1 base, with 17 bases between them. The CDR3 length is 15 residues.

The sample consisted of blood. The sequence derives from a woman in her twenties or thirties with Graves' hyperthyroidism. The chain uses TRBV6-1 and TRBJ1-2, with D perhaps TRBD1 (6 bases). The CDR3 protein is CASHLSRGNNYGYTF. The DNA for the CDR3 is TGTGCCAGCCACCTATCCAGGGGAAATAACTATGGCTACACCTTC.